These T cell receptor beta chains were read from a single sample in a study of blood T cells in healthy people across ages. TCRdb passed the 5' RACE reads through MiXCR, listing each CDR3 protein once. Seen here are hundreds of thousands of distinct CDR3 sequences, about 55% observed once, and the top ten hold roughly 51%. The sample comprised blood. These receptors all come from a man in his fifties or sixties in good health. Each CDR3 is given with its conserved first and last residue. Fields, in order: D gene, V gene, J gene, clone size, CDR3 protein, CDR3 DNA. A D gene is named only where the DNA matches it firmly. Clone size is stated in some rows and not others, as once, few, many or a class when expanded.

D: -; V: TRBV5-1; J: TRBJ2-1; size: few; CDR3: CASSLRSGRSSYNEQFF; DNA: TGCGCCAGCAGCTTGCGGTCGGGACGGAGCTCCTACAATGAGCAGTTCTTC
D: -; V: TRBV27; J: TRBJ1-6; size: -; CDR3: CASTRGRNSPLHF; DNA: TGTGCCAGCACGAGAGGGCGGAATTCACCCCTCCACTTT
D: TRBD1; V: TRBV29-1; J: TRBJ1-1; size: -; CDR3: CSAGTGGNTEAFF; DNA: TGCAGCGCTGGGACAGGGGGTAACACTGAAGCTTTCTTT
D: TRBD2; V: TRBV6-2/TRBV6-3; J: TRBJ2-7; size: few; CDR3: CASSYDLLAGGQSYEQYF; DNA: TGTGCCAGCAGTTACGATCTCCTAGCGGGTGGACAATCCTACGAGCAGTACTTC
D: -; V: TRBV3-1; J: TRBJ2-5; size: once; CDR3: CASSRITETQYF; DNA: TGTGCCAGCAGCCGGATAACGGAGACCCAGTACTTC
D: TRBD1; V: TRBV12-3/TRBV12-4; J: TRBJ1-2; size: -; CDR3: CASSSSYSGGGYTF; DNA: TGTGCCAGCAGTTCAAGCTATTCAGGGGGTGGCTACACCTTC
D: -; V: TRBV20-1; J: TRBJ2-1; size: -; CDR3: CSARDFGASYNEQFF; DNA: TGCAGTGCTAGAGATTTTGGCGCTTCCTACAATGAGCAGTTCTTC
D: -; V: TRBV29-1; J: TRBJ2-7; size: -; CDR3: CSVGSAGSAYEQYF; DNA: TGCAGCGTTGGATCGGCAGGGTCTGCCTACGAGCAGTACTTC
D: -; V: TRBV12-3/TRBV12-4; J: TRBJ2-5; size: few; CDR3: CASSLLGGRRQETQYF; DNA: TGTGCCAGCAGCCTCTTAGGGGGTCGCCGACAAGAGACCCAGTACTTC
D: -; V: TRBV20-1; J: TRBJ2-7; size: -; CDR3: CSARDPGGNSYEQYF; DNA: TGCAGTGCTAGAGATCCCGGCGGGAACTCCTACGAGCAGTACTTC
D: TRBD2; V: TRBV6-2/TRBV6-3; J: TRBJ2-3; size: few; CDR3: CASRDPGLADFTDTQYF; DNA: TGTGCCAGCAGGGATCCGGGACTAGCGGATTTCACAGATACGCAGTATTTT
D: -; V: TRBV6-2/TRBV6-3; J: TRBJ1-1; size: -; CDR3: CASSYGQLNTEAFF; DNA: TGTGCCAGCAGTTACGGGCAGTTGAACACTGAAGCTTTCTTT
D: -; V: TRBV5-1; J: TRBJ1-6; size: -; CDR3: CASSLLGNSLLHF; DNA: TGCGCCAGCAGCTTGTTGGGGAATTCACTCCTCCACTTT
D: -; V: TRBV27; J: TRBJ2-7; size: -; CDR3: CASNTGTMGEQYF; DNA: TGTGCCAGCAACACGGGCACTATGGGCGAGCAGTACTTC
D: TRBD2; V: TRBV29-1; J: TRBJ2-3; size: few; CDR3: CSATHLGLAGGVMGTDTQYF; DNA: TGCAGCGCAACCCACTTGGGACTAGCGGGAGGCGTGATGGGCACAGATACGCAGTATTTT
D: -; V: TRBV28; J: TRBJ2-7; size: -; CDR3: CASSYVYEQYF; DNA: TGTGCCAGCAGTTACGTTTACGAGCAGTACTTC
D: TRBD1; V: TRBV5-1; J: TRBJ2-7; size: -; CDR3: CASSSDRVLYEQYF; DNA: TGCGCCAGCAGCTCGGACAGGGTACTTTACGAGCAGTACTTC
D: -; V: TRBV2; J: TRBJ2-3; size: -; CDR3: CASRELTSTYTDTQYF; DNA: TGTGCCAGCAGGGAATTGACTAGTACTTACACAGATACGCAGTATTTT
D: TRBD1; V: TRBV7-2; J: TRBJ1-2; size: -; CDR3: CASSANRGAGGGYTF; DNA: TGTGCCAGCAGCGCAAATCGAGGGGCAGGGGGGGGCTACACCTTC
D: TRBD1; V: TRBV6-5; J: TRBJ2-3; size: -; CDR3: CASSPGQGATDTQYF; DNA: TGTGCCAGCAGCCCCGGACAGGGAGCGACAGATACGCAGTATTTT
D: -; V: TRBV14; J: TRBJ2-5; size: -; CDR3: CASSQVDNQETQYF; DNA: TGTGCCAGCAGCCAAGTAGACAACCAAGAGACCCAGTACTTC
D: -; V: TRBV5-1; J: TRBJ2-2; size: -; CDR3: CASSLELTNTGELFF; DNA: TGCGCCAGCAGCTTAGAACTAACGAACACCGGGGAGCTGTTTTTT
D: -; V: TRBV6-2/TRBV6-3; J: TRBJ2-7; size: few; CDR3: CASSGGTADYEQYF; DNA: TGTGCCAGCAGTGGGGGGACAGCAGACTACGAGCAGTACTTC
D: -; V: TRBV30; J: TRBJ1-2; size: -; CDR3: CACQKGAGYTF; DNA: TGTGCCTGTCAAAAGGGCGCTGGCTACACCTTC
D: -; V: TRBV2; J: TRBJ2-3; size: -; CDR3: CASSEATDTQYF; DNA: TGTGCCAGCAGTGAAGCTACGGATACGCAGTATTTT
D: -; V: TRBV29-1; J: TRBJ2-6; size: -; CDR3: CSVDLGGAGANVLTF; DNA: TGCAGCGTTGACCTAGGGGGGGCCGGGGCCAACGTCCTGACTTTC
D: TRBD1; V: TRBV5-5; J: TRBJ2-1; size: once; CDR3: CAGSLYRGSPDEQFF; DNA: TGTGCCGGCAGCCTCTACAGGGGGAGCCCGGATGAGCAGTTCTTC
D: -; V: TRBV6-1; J: TRBJ2-5; size: -; CDR3: CASRTAETQYF; DNA: TGTGCCAGCAGAACAGCAGAGACCCAGTACTTC
D: TRBD1; V: TRBV28; J: TRBJ2-5; size: -; CDR3: CASSADRGPQETQYF; DNA: TGTGCCAGCAGCGCGGACAGGGGGCCCCAAGAGACCCAGTACTTC